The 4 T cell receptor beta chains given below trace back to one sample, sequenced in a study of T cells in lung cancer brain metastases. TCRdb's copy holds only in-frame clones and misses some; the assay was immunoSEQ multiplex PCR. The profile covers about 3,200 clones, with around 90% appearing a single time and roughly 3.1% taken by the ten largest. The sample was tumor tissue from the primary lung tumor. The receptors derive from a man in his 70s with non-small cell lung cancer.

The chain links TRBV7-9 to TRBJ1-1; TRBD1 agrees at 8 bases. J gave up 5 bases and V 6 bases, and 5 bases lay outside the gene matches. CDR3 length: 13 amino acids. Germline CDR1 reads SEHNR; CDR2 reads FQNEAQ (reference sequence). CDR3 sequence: CASRTGDGTEAFF. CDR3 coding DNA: TGTGCCAGCAGGACAGGGGACGGAACTGAAGCTTTCTTT.

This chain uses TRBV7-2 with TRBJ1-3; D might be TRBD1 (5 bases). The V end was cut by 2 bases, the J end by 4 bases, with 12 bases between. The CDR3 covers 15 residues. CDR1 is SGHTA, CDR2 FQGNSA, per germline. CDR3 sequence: CASSLLGVGGNTIYF. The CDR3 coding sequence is TGTGCCAGCAGCTTACTAGGGGTGGGGGGAAACACCATATATTTT.

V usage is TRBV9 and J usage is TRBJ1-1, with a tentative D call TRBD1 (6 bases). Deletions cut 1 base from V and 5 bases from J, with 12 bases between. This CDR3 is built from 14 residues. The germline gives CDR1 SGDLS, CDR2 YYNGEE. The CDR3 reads CASSVSEGTTEAFF. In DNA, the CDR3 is TGTGCCAGCAGCGTAAGCGAGGGGACAACTGAAGCTTTCTTT.

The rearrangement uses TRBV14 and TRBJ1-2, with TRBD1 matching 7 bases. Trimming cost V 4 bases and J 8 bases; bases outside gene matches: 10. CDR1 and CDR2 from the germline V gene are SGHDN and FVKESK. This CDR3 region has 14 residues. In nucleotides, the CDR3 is TGTGCCAGCAGCCCGACGACAGGGTTCTACGGCTACACCTTC. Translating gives CASSPTTGFYGYTF.